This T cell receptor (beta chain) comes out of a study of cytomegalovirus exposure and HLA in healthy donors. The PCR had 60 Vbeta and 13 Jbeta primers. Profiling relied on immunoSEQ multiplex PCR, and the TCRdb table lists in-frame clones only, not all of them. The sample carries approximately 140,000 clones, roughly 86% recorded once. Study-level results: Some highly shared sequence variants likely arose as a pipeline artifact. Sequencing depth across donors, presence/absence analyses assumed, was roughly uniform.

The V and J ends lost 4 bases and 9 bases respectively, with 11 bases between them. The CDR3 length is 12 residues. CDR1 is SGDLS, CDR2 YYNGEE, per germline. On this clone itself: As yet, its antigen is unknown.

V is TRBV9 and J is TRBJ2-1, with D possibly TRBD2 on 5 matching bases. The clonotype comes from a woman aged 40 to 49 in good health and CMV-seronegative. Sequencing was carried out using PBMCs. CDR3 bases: TGTGCCAGCAGCCCGACTGAGGGTGAGCAGTTCTTC. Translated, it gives CASSPTEGEQFF.